This T cell receptor (beta chain) was documented in a study of blood T cell repertoires in COVID-19. Turning to the study itself: Specimens from acute and convalescent COVID-19 originated in the United States, Italy and Spain.

TCRdb's table, derived via immunoSEQ multiplex PCR, lists solely in-frame clones and lacks some. Of roughly 43,000 clones listed, under 85% are singletons. CDR1 is SGHAT, CDR2 FQNNGV, per germline. The CDR3 runs 19 residues. Trimming cost V 2 bases and J 0 bases; bases outside gene matches: 15. The material sequenced was peripheral blood. This clonotype was obtained from a human donor in a cohort sampled during active COVID-19. This chain joins TRBV11-2 and TRBJ2-7, with 8 nucleotides matching TRBD1. The CDR3 here is CASSLPTERQGIYSYEQYF. The CDR3 DNA sequence: TGTGCCAGCAGCTTACCGACTGAAAGACAGGGGATCTACTCCTACGAGCAGTACTTC.